These 8 T cell receptor beta chains originate from one sample sequenced in a study of T cell responses to AZD1222 COVID-19 vaccine. Profiling relied on immunoSEQ multiplex PCR, and the TCRdb table lists in-frame clones only, not all of them. Counted here are more than 110,000 clones, about 91% occurring once; the ten biggest clones make up nearly 3.5%. Sequencing was performed on peripheral blood, taken on day 0 of AZD1222 vaccination. These receptors all come from an adult in good health.

The CDR3 sequence is CSVAPGGTEAFF. CDR3 bases: TGCAGCGTTGCACCAGGGGGCACTGAAGCTTTCTTT. The genes are TRBV29-1 and TRBJ1-1, with 7 bases matching TRBD1. The V gene end was trimmed by 4 bases and the J gene end by 4 bases; junction bases not matched to a gene: 3. CDR3 length: 12 residues. Germline V gene lookup returns CDR1 SQVTM and CDR2 ANQGSEA.

The chain joins TRBV5-6 to TRBJ2-5; 9 nucleotides align to TRBD2. The germline CDR1 and CDR2 sequences are SGHDT and YYEEEE. J gave up 3 bases and V 2 bases, and 2 bases lay outside the gene matches. This CDR3 contains 14 residues. CDR3 loop: CASSLLAGEETQYF. CDR3 nucleotide sequence: TGTGCCAGCAGCTTATTAGCGGGAGAAGAGACCCAGTACTTC.

The rearrangement uses TRBV7-9 and TRBJ2-1, with TRBD2 identical over 9 bases. The junction had 8 bases not matched to a gene; V was cut back by 5 bases and J by 3 bases. Germline assignment: CDR1 SEHNR and CDR2 FQNEAQ (reference sequence). The CDR3 is 16 residues long. CDR3 DNA sequence: TGTGCCAGCAGCCCCCGATCTAGCGGGATCTACAATGAGCAGTTCTTC. It is translated as CASSPRSSGIYNEQFF. Together with reference TRBV7-9 and TRBJ2-1, the CDR3 gives the full variable domain: DTGVSQNPRHKITKRGQNVTFRCDPISEHNRLYWYRQTLGQGPEFLTYFQNEAQLEKSRLLSDRFSAERPKGSFSTLEIQRTEQGDSAMYLCASSPRSSGIYNEQFFGPGTRLTVL.

V and J are TRBV2 and TRBJ1-1; D might be TRBD1 (5 bases). Germline loops: CDR1 SNHLY, CDR2 FYNNEI. Trimming cost V 1 base and J 4 bases, with 7 bases left between them. This CDR3 spans 13 amino acids. The DNA for the CDR3 is TGTGCCAGCAGTGAAGGCAGGGTCACTGAAGCTTTCTTT. The encoded protein is CASSEGRVTEAFF. The complete variable domain, with remaining parts taken from reference TRBV2 and TRBJ1-1, reads EPEVTQTPSHQVTQMGQEVILRCVPISNHLYFYWYRQILGQKVEFLVSFYNNEISEKSEIFDDQFSVERPDGSNFTLKIRSTKLEDSAMYFCASSEGRVTEAFFGQGTRLTVV.

The genes are TRBV7-2 and TRBJ2-7, with a weak D call TRBD1 (6 bases). Trimming removed 3 bases at V and 0 bases at J, with 9 bases between. This CDR3 contains 14 residues. Per the germline V gene, CDR1 is SGHTA and CDR2 is FQGNSA. The CDR3 region has the DNA TGTGCCAGCAGCTTCGGACAGCCCTCCTACGAGCAGTACTTC. This sequence encodes CASSFGQPSYEQYF.

The rearrangement joins TRBV4-3 to TRBJ2-2; TRBD2 agrees at 10 bases. Germline lookup yields CDR1 LGHNA and CDR2 YSLEER. J was trimmed by 6 bases and V by 6 bases; bases with no gene match: 10. The CDR3 has 16 amino acids. The CDR3 sequence is CASRKRIAGGPGELFF. CDR3 nucleotide sequence: TGCGCCAGCAGAAAGAGAATAGCGGGGGGCCCCGGGGAGCTGTTTTTT.

The rearrangement joins TRBV28 to TRBJ1-5; tentatively, D is TRBD1 (5 bases). Trimming removed 5 bases at V and 5 bases at J, with 13 bases between. In germline, CDR1 is MDHEN, CDR2 SYDVKM. The CDR3 length is 14 residues. The DNA of the CDR3 is TGTGCCAGCAGTCCAGACAGATTAGATCAGCCCCAGCATTTT. Translating it yields CASSPDRLDQPQHF.

The gene calls are TRBV27 and TRBJ1-2; 7 bases map to TRBD1. The CDR3 loop spans 13 amino acids. CDR1 and CDR2 (germline): MNHEY, SMNVEV (reference sequence). The J segment lost 8 bases and the V segment lost 3 bases, leaving 6 bases of the junction unmatched. This CDR3 is CASSLRGPGGYTF. For the CDR3, the DNA is TGTGCCAGCAGTTTGAGGGGGCCAGGAGGCTACACCTTC.